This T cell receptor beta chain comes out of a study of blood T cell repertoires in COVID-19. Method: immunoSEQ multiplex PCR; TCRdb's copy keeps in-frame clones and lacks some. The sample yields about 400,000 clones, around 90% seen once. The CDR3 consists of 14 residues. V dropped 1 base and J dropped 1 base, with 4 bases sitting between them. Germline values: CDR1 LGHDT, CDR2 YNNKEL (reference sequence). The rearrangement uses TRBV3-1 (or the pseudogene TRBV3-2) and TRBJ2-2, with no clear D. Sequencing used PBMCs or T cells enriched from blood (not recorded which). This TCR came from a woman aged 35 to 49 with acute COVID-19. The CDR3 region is CASSQVRNTGELFF. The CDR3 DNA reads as TGTGCCAGCAGCCAAGTTAGGAACACCGGGGAGCTGTTTTTT.